This T cell receptor beta chain was recorded in a study of T cell changes during pregnancy in multiple sclerosis. Assay used: immunoSEQ multiplex PCR; TCRdb lists only in-frame clones, some missing. The sample consists of about 50,000 clones, about 92% of them appearing once. Per the germline V gene, CDR1 is KGHSH and CDR2 is LQKENI. This CDR3 region has 15 residues. With 2 bases removed from V and 4 bases from J, the gap between germline ends came to 9 bases. V is TRBV18 and J is TRBJ2-6; D not certain. The receptor was isolated from a female donor with multiple sclerosis, enrolled in a pregnancy study. The sequenced sample was CD4+ T cells from peripheral blood mononuclear cells, obtained after pregnancy. CDR3 sequence: CASSPNIAGANVLTF. In DNA form, the CDR3 reads TGTGCCAGCTCACCAAACATCGCCGGGGCCAACGTCCTGACTTTC.